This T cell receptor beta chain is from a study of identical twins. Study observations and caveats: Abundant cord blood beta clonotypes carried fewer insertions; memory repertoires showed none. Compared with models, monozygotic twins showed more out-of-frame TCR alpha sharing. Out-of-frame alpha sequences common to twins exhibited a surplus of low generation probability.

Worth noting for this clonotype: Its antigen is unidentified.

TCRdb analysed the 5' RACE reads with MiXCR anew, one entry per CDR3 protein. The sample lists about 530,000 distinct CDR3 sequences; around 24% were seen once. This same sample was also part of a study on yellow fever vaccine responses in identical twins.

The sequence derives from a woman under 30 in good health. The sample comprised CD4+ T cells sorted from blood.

The CDR3 region has the DNA TGCGCCAGCAGCGCCCTGAGGGGAGCAGGAGATACGCAGTATTTT. It yields the protein CASSALRGAGDTQYF. The chain uses TRBV5-1 and TRBJ2-3; D is perhaps TRBD1 or TRBD2 (5 bases each). Trimming took off 4 bases at V and 5 bases at J, with 17 bases between the two ends. Germline CDR1 is SGHRS and CDR2 is YFSETQ. The CDR3 is 15 residues long.